This entry lists 8 T cell receptor beta chains sequenced from one sample in a study of cytomegalovirus exposure and HLA in healthy donors. The PCR employed 60 Vbeta primers together with 13 Jbeta primers. The repertoire was sequenced with immunoSEQ multiplex PCR; TCRdb's copy has only in-frame clones and lacks some. Here the sample spans 200,000 to 250,000 clones, 82% being singletons. The sample consisted of PBMCs. The receptors were gathered from a woman aged 40 to 55 in good health and CMV-seropositive.

The V call is TRBV5-1, the J call TRBJ2-3; TRBD1 might be the D (5 bases). There are 15 residues in the CDR3. V was shortened by 0 bases and J by 2 bases, with 10 bases between the two germline ends. Per the germline V gene, CDR1 is SGHRS and CDR2 is YFSETQ. CDR3 region: CASSLDAGPTDTQYF. CDR3 bases: TGCGCCAGCAGCTTGGATGCAGGGCCCACAGATACGCAGTATTTT.

This clone has a handful of counts. The chain uses TRBV9 and TRBJ2-7, with TRBD2 matching over 11 bases. The V gene end was trimmed by 1 base and the J gene end by 6 bases; junction bases not matched to a gene: 3. Germline values: CDR1 SGDLS, CDR2 YYNGEE. This CDR3 spans 14 amino acids. CDR3 region: CASSVLTSGSEQYF. Written as DNA, the CDR3 is TGTGCCAGCAGCGTACTCACTAGCGGGAGCGAGCAGTACTTC. Complete variable domain (other parts from reference TRBV9 and TRBJ2-7): DSGVTQTPKHLITATGQRVTLRCSPRSGDLSVYWYQQSLDQGLQFLIQYYNGEERAKGNILERFSAQQFPDLHSELNLSSLELGDSALYFCASSVLTSGSEQYFGPGTRLTVT.

This clone was found once. V is TRBV5-1 and J is TRBJ2-3; 7 nucleotides align to TRBD1. The CDR3 loop spans 15 amino acids. Per the germline V gene, CDR1 is SGHRS and CDR2 is YFSETQ. After removal of 4 bases from V and 1 base from J, the junction contained 6 bases not matched to a gene. The CDR3 nucleotides are TGCGCCAGCAGCCTGCGGACAGGAGGCACAGATACGCAGTATTTT. Protein: CASSLRTGGTDTQYF.

The DNA of the CDR3 is TGCAGCGTTGAATCGGGCCGGCAGGGCGATGGCTACACCTTC. This translates into CSVESGRQGDGYTF. The gene calls are TRBV29-1 and TRBJ1-2; TRBD1 is a possible D gene (5 bases). V was shortened by 2 bases and J by 6 bases, with 16 bases between the two germline ends. This CDR3 comprises 14 residues. The V gene's germline CDR1 is SQVTM and CDR2 ANQGSEA.

This sequence joins TRBV7-2 and TRBJ2-7; unclear D gene. The CDR3 extends over 11 amino acids. Germline CDR1 reads SGHTA; CDR2 reads FQGNSA. V was pared by 4 bases and J by 11 bases, with 12 bases between. In DNA form, the CDR3 reads TGTGCCAGCAGCTACGGGTCGGCGAAGTACTTC. Its protein product is CASSYGSAKYF.

This chain connects TRBV4-1 to TRBJ2-1; weak D call: TRBD2 (6 bases). The V end was cut by 3 bases, the J end by 9 bases, with 12 bases between. CDR3 length: 13 residues. Germline CDR1 MGHRA, CDR2 YSYEKL. The CDR3 DNA reads TGCGCCAGCAGCCAGTGGGAGGCGGGTGAGCAGTTCTTC. Its translation: CASSQWEAGEQFF.

This clone was counted a few times. It differs at one base from a far larger clone, so likely a read error. This chain uses TRBV4-3 with TRBJ2-7; TRBD1 aligns across 11 bases. The length of the CDR3 is 15 residues. In germline, CDR1 is LGHNA, CDR2 YSLEER. V shed 5 bases and J 2 bases; nucleotides not matched to a gene: 5. Here the CDR3 DNA reads TGCGCCAGCAGCTTCACGGACAGGGGGCCCTACGAGCAGTACTTC. Translating it yields CASSFTDRGPYEQYF.

V and J are TRBV7-2 and TRBJ2-1, with 9 bases identical to TRBD2. This CDR3 is 15 amino acids long. Per the germline V gene, CDR1 is SGHTA and CDR2 is FQGNSA. V lost 5 bases and J lost 5; bases outside the gene matches: 7. The CDR3 coding sequence is TGTGCCAGCAGCGGACCCGGGACTAGCCACAATGAGCAGTTCTTC. Translated: CASSGPGTSHNEQFF.